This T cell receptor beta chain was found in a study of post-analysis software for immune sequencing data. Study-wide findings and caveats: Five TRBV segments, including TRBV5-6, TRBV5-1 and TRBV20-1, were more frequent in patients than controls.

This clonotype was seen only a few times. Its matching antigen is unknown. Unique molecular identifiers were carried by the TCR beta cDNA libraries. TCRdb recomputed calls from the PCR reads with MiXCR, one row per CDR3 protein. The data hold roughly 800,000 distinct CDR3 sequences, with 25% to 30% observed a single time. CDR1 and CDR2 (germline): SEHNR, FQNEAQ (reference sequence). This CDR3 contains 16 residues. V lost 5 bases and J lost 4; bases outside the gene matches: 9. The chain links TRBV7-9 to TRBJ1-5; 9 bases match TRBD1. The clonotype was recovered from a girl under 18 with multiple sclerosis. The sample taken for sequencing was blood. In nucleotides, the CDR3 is TGTGCCAGCAGCCAATCCGGGACAGGGTTAAATCAGCCCCAGCATTTT. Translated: CASSQSGTGLNQPQHF.